The source of this T cell receptor (beta chain) is a study of cytotoxic CD8 clonotypes in ibrutinib-treated CLL. Study context: Outcomes included approximately 25 partial and 2 complete responses; after median 68 months, around 15 stayed remitted and about 12 progressed. The samples contained 260,000 or so productive templates on average. They also contained an average of about 100,000 productive rearrangements. The study, taken as a whole, reports: Clonality went higher at ibrutinib response and then dropped back toward baseline at progression.

This clone has more than one count but fewer than ten. Its antigen is unknown. Data came from immunoSEQ multiplex PCR; TCRdb stores just in-frame clones and leaves some out. Here the sample spans about 29,000 clones, about 78% being singletons. Roughly 2.2 micrograms of genomic DNA (from cryopreserved PBMCs) were used for TCR beta libraries. Germline CDR1 and CDR2: SGHDN and FVKESK. Trimming pared 3 bases from V and 3 bases from J, leaving 8 bases between. This CDR3 comprises 13 residues. The chain is built from TRBV14 and TRBJ1-1; D gene ambiguous. This sequence originates from a human donor with chronic lymphocytic leukemia. Material: PBMCs, obtained after 36 months of ibrutinib treatment. The CDR3 sequence: CASSQAGYTEAFF. CDR3 DNA: TGTGCCAGCAGCCAGGCCGGATACACTGAAGCTTTCTTT.